Listed here is a single TCR beta chain. This record belongs to a study of blood T cell repertoires in COVID-19. Study information: Specimens from acute and convalescent COVID-19 originated in the United States, Italy and Spain. From T cells, B-cell-depleted T cells, or PBMCs came the material, which was cDNA or gDNA.

In the authors' methods: Scientists estimated how many nucleated cells there were by amplifying reference gene primers. Produced via immunoSEQ multiplex PCR; TCRdb's table is partial and in-frame only. The DNA gave D and trimming, while V, J and clone size come from that table. Of some 43,000 clones in the sample, about nine tenths were seen once. The ends were cut back, 5 bases at V and 8 bases at J, with 18 bases in the middle. Per the germline V gene, CDR1 is SGHTA and CDR2 is FQGNSA. The CDR3 is 14 residues long. Material for sequencing was peripheral blood. This clonotype originated in a human donor in a cohort sampled during active COVID-19. This chain uses TRBV7-2 with TRBJ1-1; the D gene is possibly TRBD1 (5 bases). CDR3 region: CASSKTRTGGEAFF. DNA of the CDR3: TGTGCCAGCAGCAAAACCAGGACGGGGGGGGAAGCTTTCTTT.